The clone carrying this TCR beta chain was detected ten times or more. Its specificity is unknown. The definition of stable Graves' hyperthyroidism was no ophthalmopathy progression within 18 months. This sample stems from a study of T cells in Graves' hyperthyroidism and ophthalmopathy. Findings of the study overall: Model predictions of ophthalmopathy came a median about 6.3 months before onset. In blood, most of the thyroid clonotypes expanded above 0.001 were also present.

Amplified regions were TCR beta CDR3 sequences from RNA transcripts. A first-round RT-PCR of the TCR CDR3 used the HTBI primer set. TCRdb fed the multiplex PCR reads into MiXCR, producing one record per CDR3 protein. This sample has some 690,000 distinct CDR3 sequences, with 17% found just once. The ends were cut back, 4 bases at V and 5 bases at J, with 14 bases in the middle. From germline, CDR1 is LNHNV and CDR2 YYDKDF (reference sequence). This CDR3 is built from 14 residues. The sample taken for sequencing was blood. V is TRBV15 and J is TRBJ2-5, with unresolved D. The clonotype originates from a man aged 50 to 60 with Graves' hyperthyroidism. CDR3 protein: CATSTGALLETQYF. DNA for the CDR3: TGTGCCACCAGCACGGGTGCGCTCTTGGAGACCCAGTACTTC.